These 19 T cell receptor beta chains originate from one sample sequenced in a study of blood T cell repertoires in COVID-19. Sequencing used immunoSEQ multiplex PCR; TCRdb keeps in-frame clones, though not all of them. The sample holds roughly 500,000 clones, approximately 88% seen once. The sequenced material came from PBMCs or T cells enriched from blood (not recorded which). All receptors come from a woman aged 40 to 55 who had recovered from COVID-19.

V usage is TRBV12-3 or TRBV12-4 and J usage is TRBJ2-3; D may be TRBD2 (6 bases). The CDR3 covers 11 residues. V lost 5 bases to trimming and J lost 15 bases, with 15 bases between them. This CDR3 is CASSGGTISYF. CDR3 DNA sequence: TGTGCCAGCAGTGGCGGGACGATTTCATATTTT.

V is TRBV6-6 and J is TRBJ1-2; D is possibly TRBD1 (5 bases). Germline V gives CDR1 MNHNY, CDR2 SVGAGI (reference sequence). Trimming took off 5 bases at V and 0 bases at J, with 10 bases between the two ends. The CDR3 has 14 residues. CDR3 nucleotides: TGTGCCAGCAGTGACAGTGGCTCTAACTATGGCTACACCTTC. Its protein is CASSDSGSNYGYTF.

The V and J genes are TRBV7-9 and TRBJ2-7, with D unresolved. This CDR3 is 14 amino acids long. Trimming cost V 5 bases and J 4 bases, with 15 bases left between them. Germline V CDR1 and CDR2: SEHNR, FQNEAQ (reference sequence). CDR3 DNA sequence: TGTGCCAGCAGCCGAGATGGTACCCTATACGAGCAGTACTTC. Translation: CASSRDGTLYEQYF.

In regard to this clone: The same CDR3 also results from other DNA sequences found in this sample. The V call is TRBV9, the J call TRBJ2-7; tentatively, D is TRBD1 (6 bases). The CDR3 extends over 14 amino acids. V was trimmed by 4 bases and J by 3 bases, leaving 14 bases between them. Germline V gene sequence: CDR1 SGDLS, CDR2 YYNGEE. The CDR3 is CASSPRGGSYEQYF. As DNA, the CDR3 is TGTGCCAGCAGCCCCCGAGGGGGTAGCTACGAGCAGTACTTC.

The chain combines TRBV7-9 with TRBJ2-3, with D maybe TRBD2 (6 bases). V gave up 1 base and J gave up 1 base, with 12 bases separating them. This CDR3 is built from 16 residues. From germline, CDR1 is SEHNR and CDR2 FQNEAQ (reference sequence). In nucleotides, the CDR3 is TGTGCCAGCAGCTTAGTTGGGACTTTAGGCACAGATACGCAGTATTTT. Protein product: CASSLVGTLGTDTQYF.

The chain recombines TRBV12-3 or TRBV12-4 with TRBJ1-1, with D possibly matching TRBD1 (6 bases). V was clipped by 5 bases and J by 8 bases, with 15 bases between them. This CDR3 region has 13 residues. The CDR3 bases are TGTGCCAGCAGTGCAGGACAGCGATCAGAAGCTTTCTTT. The encoded protein is CASSAGQRSEAFF.

The chain combines TRBV20-1 with TRBJ1-1, with D uncertain. CDR1 is DFQATT and CDR2 is SNEGSKA in the germline V gene (reference sequence). V was pared by 3 bases and J by 1 base, with 9 bases between. The CDR3 has 13 amino acids. CDR3 bases: TGCAGTGCTAGTCCCCACAGGAACACTGAAGCTTTCTTT. This gives the protein CSASPHRNTEAFF.

This clone was recorded once. The chain links TRBV11-2 to TRBJ1-5; 7 positions match TRBD1. CDR1 SGHAT and CDR2 FQNNGV come from the germline V gene. J lost 3 bases, V lost 5 bases, and 4 bases had no gene match. The CDR3 contains 14 residues. Here the CDR3 reads CASSQGQNNQPQHF. The CDR3 coding sequence is TGTGCCAGCAGCCAGGGACAGAACAATCAGCCCCAGCATTTT.

This chain uses TRBV7-2 with TRBJ1-1, with 7 bases that match TRBD1. The CDR3 covers 17 residues. Germline V gene sequence: CDR1 SGHTA, CDR2 FQGNSA. Losses at the gene ends were 1 base for V and 0 bases for J; bases not matched to a gene: 8. The CDR3 region is CASSLGLRGRLNTEAFF. The CDR3 coding sequence is TGTGCCAGCAGCTTAGGATTGAGGGGGCGCTTGAACACTGAAGCTTTCTTT.

The chain uses TRBV7-2 and TRBJ2-7; D is unresolved. This CDR3 comprises 12 residues. The germline V gene encodes CDR1 SGHTA and CDR2 FQGNSA. The V end was cut by 1 base, the J end by 6 bases, with 7 bases between. The CDR3 DNA reads TGTGCCAGCAGCTTAGATCTCCCCGAGCAGTACTTC. Translating gives CASSLDLPEQYF.

In the case of this clone: The junction and the germline gene differ at one end; a read error may be behind it. The gene calls are TRBV6-2 or TRBV6-3 and TRBJ2-7, with a tentative D call TRBD1 (6 bases). The CDR3 loop spans 17 amino acids. Germline V gene data show CDR1 as MNHEY and CDR2 as SVGEGT. The CDR3 here is CASSLLITGQTSDEQYF. CDR3 nucleotides: TGTGCCAGCAGCCTCTTAATCACCGGACAGACCTCCGACGAGCAGTACTTC.

The chain links TRBV7-2 to TRBJ2-1; possibly TRBD2 for D (5 bases). V was clipped by 3 bases and J by 7 bases, with 16 bases between them. Germline CDR1 is SGHTA and CDR2 is FQGNSA. This CDR3 spans 15 amino acids. The CDR3 is CASSFSVRVMNEQFF. The CDR3 nucleotides are TGTGCCAGCAGCTTTTCGGTGAGGGTTATGAATGAGCAGTTCTTC. Combining the CDR3 with reference TRBV7-2 and TRBJ2-1 gives the whole variable domain GAGVSQSPSNKVTEKGKDVELRCDPISGHTALYWYRQSLGQGLEFLIYFQGNSAPDKSGLPSDRFSAERTGGSVSTLTIQRTQQEDSAVYLCASSFSVRVMNEQFFGPGTRLTVL.

The chain links TRBV3-1 (or the pseudogene TRBV3-2) to TRBJ2-1, with 14 positions matching TRBD2. The V segment lost 1 base and the J segment 9 bases; nucleotides outside the gene matches: 5. Germline loops: CDR1 LGHDT, CDR2 YNNKEL (reference sequence). The length of the CDR3 is 16 residues. CDR3 protein: CASSQAGTSGSREQFF. Written as DNA, the CDR3 is TGTGCCAGCAGCCAAGCGGGGACTAGCGGGAGCCGTGAGCAGTTCTTC.

J is TRBJ2-1 and V is TRBV19; D is undetermined. CDR3 length equals 15 residues. With 6 bases removed from V and 3 bases from J, the gap between germline ends came to 15 bases. The germline V gene has CDR1 LNHDA and CDR2 SQIVND (reference sequence). CDR3 residues: CASREANRFYNEQFF. CDR3 coding DNA: TGTGCCAGTAGGGAAGCGAATCGCTTCTACAATGAGCAGTTCTTC.

The CDR3 coding sequence is TGTGCCAGCATATGGGGGCGGAACACTGAAGCTTTCTTT. Amino acid sequence: CASIWGRNTEAFF. The rearrangement joins TRBV28 to TRBJ1-1, with D possibly matching TRBD1 (6 bases). The CDR3 extends over 13 amino acids. The germline V gene encodes CDR1 MDHEN and CDR2 SYDVKM. V was cut by 7 bases and J by 1 base, with 10 bases left in between.

This clone was observed a single time. The genes are TRBV4-3 and TRBJ2-1, with D tentatively TRBD1 (5 bases). The V and J ends lost 1 base and 9 bases respectively, with 7 bases between them. The CDR3 covers 12 residues. The germline V gene encodes CDR1 LGHNA and CDR2 YSLEER. The CDR3 is CASSQVGVEQFF. In DNA, the CDR3 is TGCGCCAGCAGCCAAGTAGGGGTTGAGCAGTTCTTC.

V is TRBV7-9 and J is TRBJ1-2; D might be TRBD1 (6 bases). Trimming removed 0 bases from V and 2 bases from J, with 7 bases in between. Germline CDR1 and CDR2: SEHNR and FQNEAQ (reference sequence). CDR3 length equals 14 residues. The CDR3 protein is CASSLAGQNYGYTF. The CDR3 bases are TGTGCCAGCAGCTTAGCAGGACAGAACTATGGCTACACCTTC.

This clone was found a few times. The V call is TRBV7-2, the J call TRBJ2-3; 7 bases map to TRBD1. The CDR3 loop spans 16 amino acids. The germline gives CDR1 SGHTA, CDR2 FQGNSA. Trimming removed 0 bases from V and 7 bases from J; junction bases left unmatched: 10. The CDR3 is CASSLAVSAGGNTQYF. CDR3 nucleotide sequence: TGTGCCAGCAGCTTAGCCGTATCCGCAGGGGGAAATACGCAGTATTTT.

This clone appeared a few times. The chain couples TRBV11-3 to TRBJ1-1; D is unresolved. Germline V lookup: CDR1 SGHNT, CDR2 YENEEA. Trimming removed 1 base at V and 0 bases at J, with 9 bases between. The CDR3 spans 15 residues. CDR3 sequence (DNA): TGTGCCAGCAGCTTAGCACCCAGATTGAACACTGAAGCTTTCTTT. Translation: CASSLAPRLNTEAFF.